A selection of T cell receptor beta chains follows, all from one sample in a study of tumor-infiltrating lymphocytes in primary liver carcinoma. TCRdb redid the calling of the multiplex PCR reads with MiXCR, one entry per CDR3 protein. Of under 25,000 distinct CDR3 sequences in the sample, roughly three quarters were seen once. The material sequenced was liver tumor tissue from sampling region 5. These receptors all stem from a woman younger than 45 with primary liver carcinoma and hepatitis B virus infection. CDR3s include the opening cysteine and the closing phenylalanine or tryptophan. The D gene is left open where the match is weak. Only some rows state a clone size, as once, few, many or a class for expanded clones.

CDR3nt: TGTGCCTGCAGGATCCTATTAGGAGTAGGGGGCCACAACGGGGAGCTGTTTTTT
CDR3aa: CACRILLGVGGHNGELFF
abundance: -
j_gene: TRBJ2-2
d_gene: TRBD1
v_gene: TRBV12-3/TRBV12-4

CDR3nt: TGTGCCAGCAGTTTACGGGCCTGGACTAGTCCGGGAGTTGTGATGTATACGCAGTATTTT
CDR3aa: CASSLRAWTSPGVVMYTQYF
abundance: -
j_gene: TRBJ2-3
d_gene: TRBD2
v_gene: TRBV12-3/TRBV12-4

CDR3nt: TGCGCCAGCAGCTGGTCAGGTACAGGGGGAGCCTACGAGCAGTACTTC
CDR3aa: CASSWSGTGGAYEQYF
abundance: many
j_gene: TRBJ2-7
d_gene: TRBD1
v_gene: TRBV5-1

CDR3nt: TGTGCCAGCGGCCCCGAACCCCAATTGAACATCGGGGAGCTGTTTTTT
CDR3aa: CASGPEPQLNIGELFF
abundance: -
j_gene: TRBJ2-2
d_gene: -
v_gene: TRBV11-2

CDR3nt: TGCGCCAGCAGTTACGGGTCGGATGAGCAGTTCTTC
CDR3aa: CASSYGSDEQFF
abundance: few
j_gene: TRBJ2-1
d_gene: -
v_gene: TRBV6-5

CDR3nt: TGTGCCAGCAGCTTCGAACAGGGGGCGAGGCGGGAGAGGTGGCAATACAATGAGCAGTTCTTC
CDR3aa: CASSFEQGARRERWQYNEQFF
abundance: -
j_gene: TRBJ2-1
d_gene: TRBD1
v_gene: TRBV11-2

CDR3nt: TGTGCCAGCAGCCTCCCACCTCGGTGGAATGAGCAGTTCTTC
CDR3aa: CASSLPPRWNEQFF
abundance: many
j_gene: TRBJ2-1
d_gene: -
v_gene: TRBV11-2

CDR3nt: TGTGCCAGCAACCGACTAGCGGGGGGGGGGTATGAGCAGCTTTTC
CDR3aa: CASNRLAGGGYEQLF
abundance: -
j_gene: TRBJ2-1
d_gene: TRBD2
v_gene: TRBV11-3

CDR3nt: TGTGCCAGCAGCTCGACACGTAACTGGAGGTCCGGGGAGCTGTTCTTT
CDR3aa: CASSSTRNWRSGELFF
abundance: -
j_gene: TRBJ2-2
d_gene: -
v_gene: TRBV11-2

CDR3nt: TGTACCAGCTGTACCGACAGGAGGCTGACCCAGTACTTC
CDR3aa: CTSCTDRRLTQYF
abundance: -
j_gene: TRBJ2-5
d_gene: -
v_gene: TRBV6-5

CDR3nt: TGTGCCAGCAGCTTAGGGCTAACGGGAGTTGCCGGGGAGCTGTATTTT
CDR3aa: CASSLGLTGVAGELYF
abundance: -
j_gene: TRBJ2-2
d_gene: -
v_gene: TRBV7-9

CDR3nt: TGCGCCAGCAGAGACCGGGGTGGTATCGGCGAGCAGTACTTC
CDR3aa: CASRDRGGIGEQYF
abundance: -
j_gene: TRBJ2-7
d_gene: -
v_gene: TRBV28

CDR3nt: TGCAGTGCTAGTGGGATAGTAGTGGGAGGGTCAGAGCAGTTCTTC
CDR3aa: CSASGIVVGGSEQFF
abundance: -
j_gene: TRBJ2-1
d_gene: TRBD2
v_gene: TRBV20-1

CDR3nt: TGTGCCAGCAGTTACCTGGACAGTCAGGCACATCATTTT
CDR3aa: CASSYLDSQAHHF
abundance: -
j_gene: TRBJ1-5
d_gene: -
v_gene: TRBV6-2/TRBV6-3

CDR3nt: TGTAGCGCCGTGCGGTGGGAGGGCCGAACGTTCTTC
CDR3aa: CSAVRWEGRTFF
abundance: -
j_gene: TRBJ2-1
d_gene: TRBD2
v_gene: TRBV29-1

CDR3nt: TGCTGCGTTGAAGTCTCCCGGTTAGGGGTCCAAGAGGCCCAGTACTTC
CDR3aa: CCVEVSRLGVQEAQYF
abundance: -
j_gene: TRBJ2-5
d_gene: -
v_gene: TRBV29-1

CDR3nt: TGTGCCAGTTGTTTACCCGCTAGCCAAGAGACCCAGTATTTC
CDR3aa: CASCLPASQETQYF
abundance: -
j_gene: TRBJ2-5
d_gene: -
v_gene: TRBV12-3/TRBV12-4

CDR3nt: TGTGCCAGCAGCTACCGGCCGCCGTGGGTTGAGCAGTTCTTC
CDR3aa: CASSYRPPWVEQFF
abundance: -
j_gene: TRBJ2-1
d_gene: -
v_gene: TRBV11-2

CDR3nt: TGTGCCAGCAGGCCCCAGACGAGTCTTAGGACTGAGGCTTTCTTT
CDR3aa: CASRPQTSLRTEAFF
abundance: once
j_gene: TRBJ1-1
d_gene: -
v_gene: TRBV6-2/TRBV6-3

CDR3nt: TGTGCCATCAGTGACAACTGGGACTACGAGCAGTACTTC
CDR3aa: CAISDNWDYEQYF
abundance: medium-sized
j_gene: TRBJ2-7
d_gene: -
v_gene: TRBV10-3

CDR3nt: TGTGCCAGCTCAGAACTAGCGGGAGGGCCCCCCTACAATGAGCAGTTCTTC
CDR3aa: CASSELAGGPPYNEQFF
abundance: many
j_gene: TRBJ2-1
d_gene: TRBD2
v_gene: TRBV18

CDR3nt: TGTACCAGCAGTCTCTTAGGGGAGGTCACCGGTGAGCTGTTTTTT
CDR3aa: CTSSLLGEVTGELFF
abundance: -
j_gene: TRBJ2-2
d_gene: -
v_gene: TRBV28

CDR3nt: TGTACCAGCAGTTACGGGGGTAGCGGAAGAGGAACTGAAGCTTTCTTC
CDR3aa: CTSSYGGSGRGTEAFF
abundance: once
j_gene: TRBJ1-1
d_gene: -
v_gene: TRBV6-5

CDR3nt: TGTTCCAGCAGCCGATTAGATACGGGAACCAATCAGCCCCAGCATTTT
CDR3aa: CSSSRLDTGTNQPQHF
abundance: -
j_gene: TRBJ1-5
d_gene: -
v_gene: TRBV12-3/TRBV12-4

CDR3nt: TGTGCCAGCAGTTACTCGAGCGGCGCCCCAAGTCAGACCGGGGAGCTGTTTTTT
CDR3aa: CASSYSSGAPSQTGELFF
abundance: -
j_gene: TRBJ2-2
d_gene: -
v_gene: TRBV6-5

CDR3nt: TGTGCCAGCAGTGGAACCCTTCCCGGGGGCGCCGCGAACCCCGGGGAGCTGTTATTT
CDR3aa: CASSGTLPGGAANPGELLF
abundance: -
j_gene: TRBJ2-2
d_gene: -
v_gene: TRBV6-1

CDR3nt: TGTGCCAGTAGCGTTCGGGACAGGGGGCGCAAGAGGTGGAGTAATACTGAAGCTTTCTTT
CDR3aa: CASSVRDRGRKRWSNTEAFF
abundance: -
j_gene: TRBJ1-1
d_gene: TRBD1
v_gene: TRBV11-2

CDR3nt: TGCGCCAGCAGTATCGCAGGAGGGGGCTCTTCGACCTACGAGCAGTACTTC
CDR3aa: CASSIAGGGSSTYEQYF
abundance: -
j_gene: TRBJ2-7
d_gene: -
v_gene: TRBV11-2

CDR3nt: TGTGCCAGCAGTGTGCGGGACAGGGGGGCCGGGGAGCTGTTTTTT
CDR3aa: CASSVRDRGAGELFF
abundance: many
j_gene: TRBJ2-2
d_gene: TRBD1
v_gene: TRBV2

CDR3nt: TGTGCCAGCAGTTTCCTTCAGTCCAGGGGACAGTTCCCTGGGGATGGCTACACCTTC
CDR3aa: CASSFLQSRGQFPGDGYTF
abundance: -
j_gene: TRBJ1-2
d_gene: TRBD1
v_gene: TRBV12-3/TRBV12-4

CDR3nt: TGCGCCAGCAGTCAAGGTTGGGACTACGCTTACAATGAGCAGTTCTTC
CDR3aa: CASSQGWDYAYNEQFF
abundance: -
j_gene: TRBJ2-1
d_gene: TRBD2
v_gene: TRBV4-3

CDR3nt: TGTGCCGCCAGAGGGGACGGGACCAACGTCCTTACTTTC
CDR3aa: CAARGDGTNVLTF
abundance: -
j_gene: TRBJ2-6
d_gene: -
v_gene: TRBV24-1

CDR3nt: TGTGCCAGTAGTTCCACAGGGGACACTGAAGCTTACTTT
CDR3aa: CASSSTGDTEAYF
abundance: few
j_gene: TRBJ1-1
d_gene: TRBD1
v_gene: TRBV12-3/TRBV12-4

CDR3nt: TGTGCCAGCAGCTCAGCTAGCGGGAGTAGAGAGACCCAGTACTTC
CDR3aa: CASSSASGSRETQYF
abundance: -
j_gene: TRBJ2-5
d_gene: TRBD2
v_gene: TRBV7-3

CDR3nt: TGTGCCAGCAATTTCGAGCTGAGCTACACCTTC
CDR3aa: CASNFELSYTF
abundance: -
j_gene: TRBJ1-2
d_gene: -
v_gene: TRBV28

CDR3nt: TGTGCCTGGAGTTTTGGGACAGGGGGCTCCTACGAGCAGTACTTC
CDR3aa: CAWSFGTGGSYEQYF
abundance: few
j_gene: TRBJ2-7
d_gene: TRBD1
v_gene: TRBV30

CDR3nt: TGTGCCAGCAGCACCTACCCCGTGAGCAAAGAGACCCAGTTCTTC
CDR3aa: CASSTYPVSKETQFF
abundance: -
j_gene: TRBJ2-1
d_gene: -
v_gene: TRBV12-3/TRBV12-4

CDR3nt: TGCGCCAGCAGTCCCGAGTACCGCTCGGCCGGGGAGCTGTCTTTT
CDR3aa: CASSPEYRSAGELSF
abundance: -
j_gene: TRBJ2-2
d_gene: -
v_gene: TRBV6-5

CDR3nt: TGTACCAGCAGCCAAGTAGTGAGCATCCGAAGCTCCTACAATGAGCAATTCTTC
CDR3aa: CTSSQVVSIRSSYNEQFF
abundance: -
j_gene: TRBJ2-1
d_gene: -
v_gene: TRBV4-2

CDR3nt: TGTGTCATCAGTGGTCCCTCTGGGGCCAACGTCCTGACTTTC
CDR3aa: CVISGPSGANVLTF
abundance: once
j_gene: TRBJ2-6
d_gene: -
v_gene: TRBV10-3

CDR3nt: TGTGCCAGTAGCCGGACGCGGCAGGGAATGGGAGATACGCAGTATTTT
CDR3aa: CASSRTRQGMGDTQYF
abundance: -
j_gene: TRBJ2-3
d_gene: -
v_gene: TRBV11-2

CDR3nt: TGTGCCAGCAGCCATCGGGGGGCTCCCTCTGGAAACACCATATATTTT
CDR3aa: CASSHRGAPSGNTIYF
abundance: few
j_gene: TRBJ1-3
d_gene: -
v_gene: TRBV3-1

CDR3nt: TGCAGCGTCGATAGCGGGACTAGCGGGAGTATTGGGACCCAGTACTTC
CDR3aa: CSVDSGTSGSIGTQYF
abundance: many
j_gene: TRBJ2-5
d_gene: TRBD2
v_gene: TRBV29-1

CDR3nt: TGCAGCGCCCTAAGGGACATCAACGAGCAGTTCTTC
CDR3aa: CSALRDINEQFF
abundance: few
j_gene: TRBJ2-1
d_gene: -
v_gene: TRBV29-1

CDR3nt: TGTGCCATCAGGGTGGGGGCCCACAATGAGCAGTTCTTC
CDR3aa: CAIRVGAHNEQFF
abundance: -
j_gene: TRBJ2-1
d_gene: -
v_gene: TRBV10-3

CDR3nt: TGTGCCGATCTAGTCGGCTCCTACAATGAGCAGTTTTTC
CDR3aa: CADLVGSYNEQFF
abundance: -
j_gene: TRBJ2-1
d_gene: -
v_gene: TRBV2

CDR3nt: TGTGCCAGCAGTGATACAGGGAATGAGCACTTCTTC
CDR3aa: CASSDTGNEHFF
abundance: -
j_gene: TRBJ2-1
d_gene: -
v_gene: TRBV28

CDR3nt: TGTGCCAGCAAGAGCAATGAGCAGTTCTTC
CDR3aa: CASKSNEQFF
abundance: -
j_gene: TRBJ2-1
d_gene: -
v_gene: TRBV6-2/TRBV6-3

CDR3nt: TGTGCCAGCAGCTGGGACGGAACCCAAGAGACCCAGTACTTC
CDR3aa: CASSWDGTQETQYF
abundance: -
j_gene: TRBJ2-5
d_gene: -
v_gene: TRBV11-2

CDR3nt: TGCGCCAGCAGCTTGGGCCACAGGGACAGAGCGGCCGGGGAGCTGTCTTTT
CDR3aa: CASSLGHRDRAAGELSF
abundance: -
j_gene: TRBJ2-2
d_gene: TRBD1
v_gene: TRBV5-1

CDR3nt: TGTGCCAGCAGTGAGACCCTTCCCGGGGGCGCCGCGAGCACCGGGGGGCTGTTTTTT
CDR3aa: CASSETLPGGAASTGGLFF
abundance: -
j_gene: TRBJ2-2
d_gene: -
v_gene: TRBV6-1

CDR3nt: TGCAGCGTTTGTCGACTGTTGAACACTGAAGCTTTCTTT
CDR3aa: CSVCRLLNTEAFF
abundance: -
j_gene: TRBJ1-1
d_gene: -
v_gene: TRBV29-1